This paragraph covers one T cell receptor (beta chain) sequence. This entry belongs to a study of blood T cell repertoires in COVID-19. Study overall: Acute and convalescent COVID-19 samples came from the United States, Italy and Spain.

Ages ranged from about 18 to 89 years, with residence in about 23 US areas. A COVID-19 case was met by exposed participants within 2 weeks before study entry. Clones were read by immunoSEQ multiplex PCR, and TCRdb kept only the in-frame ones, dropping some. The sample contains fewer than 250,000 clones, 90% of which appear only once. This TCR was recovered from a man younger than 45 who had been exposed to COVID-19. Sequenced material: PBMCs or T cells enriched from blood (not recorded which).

CDR3 DNA sequence: TGTGCCAGCAGCGACCCCGGGGGGCCCCAAGAGACCCAGTACTTC. Its protein is CASSDPGGPQETQYF. The chain links TRBV7-6 to TRBJ2-5; weak D call: TRBD2 (7 bases). The CDR3 has 15 residues. V was clipped by 5 bases and J by 1 base, with 14 bases between them. Germline V gene sequence: CDR1 SGHVS, CDR2 FNYEAQ.